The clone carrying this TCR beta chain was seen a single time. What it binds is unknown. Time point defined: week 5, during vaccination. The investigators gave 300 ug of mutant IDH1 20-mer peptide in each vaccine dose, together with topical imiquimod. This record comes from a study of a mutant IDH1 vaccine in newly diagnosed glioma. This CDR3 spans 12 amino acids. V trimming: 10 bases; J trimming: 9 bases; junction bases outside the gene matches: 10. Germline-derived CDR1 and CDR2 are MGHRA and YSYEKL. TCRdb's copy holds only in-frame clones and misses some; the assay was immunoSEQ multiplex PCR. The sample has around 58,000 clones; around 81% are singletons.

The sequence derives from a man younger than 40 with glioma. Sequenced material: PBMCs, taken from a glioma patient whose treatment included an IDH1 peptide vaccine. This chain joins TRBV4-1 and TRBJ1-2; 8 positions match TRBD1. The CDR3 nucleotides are TGCGCCACCTCGGACAGGGCTATTCGCTACACCTTC. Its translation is CATSDRAIRYTF.